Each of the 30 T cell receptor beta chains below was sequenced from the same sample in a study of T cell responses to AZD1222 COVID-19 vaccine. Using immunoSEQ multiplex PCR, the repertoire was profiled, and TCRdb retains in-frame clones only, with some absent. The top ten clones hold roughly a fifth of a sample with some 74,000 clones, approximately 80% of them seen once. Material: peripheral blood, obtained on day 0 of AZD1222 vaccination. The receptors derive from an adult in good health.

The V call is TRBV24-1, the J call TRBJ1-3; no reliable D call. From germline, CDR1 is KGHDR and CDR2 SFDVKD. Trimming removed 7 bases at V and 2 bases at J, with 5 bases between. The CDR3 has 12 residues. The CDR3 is CATSGPGNTIYF. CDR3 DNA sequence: TGTGCCACCAGCGGGCCTGGAAACACCATATATTTT.

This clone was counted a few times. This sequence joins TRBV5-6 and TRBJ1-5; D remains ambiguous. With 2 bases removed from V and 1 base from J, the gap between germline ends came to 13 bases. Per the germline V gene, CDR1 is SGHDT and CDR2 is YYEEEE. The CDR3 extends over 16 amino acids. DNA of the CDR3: TGTGCCAGCAGCTTTGGTGGGCTAGGGAGCAATCAGCCCCAGCATTTT. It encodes CASSFGGLGSNQPQHF.

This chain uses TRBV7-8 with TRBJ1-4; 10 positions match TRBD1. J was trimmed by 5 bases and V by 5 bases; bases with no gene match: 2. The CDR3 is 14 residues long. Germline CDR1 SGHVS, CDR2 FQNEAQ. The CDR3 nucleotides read TGTGCCAGCAGCCGGGGACAGGGGAATGAAAAACTGTTTTTT. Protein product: CASSRGQGNEKLFF.

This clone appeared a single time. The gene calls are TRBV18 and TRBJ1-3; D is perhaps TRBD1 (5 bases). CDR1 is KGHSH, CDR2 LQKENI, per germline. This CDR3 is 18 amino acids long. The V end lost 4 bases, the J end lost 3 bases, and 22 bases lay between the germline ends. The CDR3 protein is CASSRISGGSGRGNTIYF. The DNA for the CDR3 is TGTGCCAGCTCACGAATTTCGGGGGGATCCGGTCGTGGAAACACCATATATTTT.

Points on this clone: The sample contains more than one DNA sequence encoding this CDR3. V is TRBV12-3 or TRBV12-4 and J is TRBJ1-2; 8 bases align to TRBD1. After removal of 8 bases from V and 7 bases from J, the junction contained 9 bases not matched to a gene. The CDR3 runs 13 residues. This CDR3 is CASERGQGLGYTF. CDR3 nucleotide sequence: TGTGCCAGCGAACGCGGACAGGGTCTTGGCTACACCTTC.

The CDR3, as DNA: TGCGCCAGCAGACCGGGACTAGCGGGAGCCGAGCAGTACTTC. Its translation is CASRPGLAGAEQYF. V and J are TRBV4-1 and TRBJ2-7; 14 bases are shared with TRBD2. V shed 6 bases, J shed 6 bases, and the junction held 4 bases outside the gene matches. The germline CDR1 and CDR2 sequences are MGHRA and YSYEKL. This CDR3 comprises 14 residues.

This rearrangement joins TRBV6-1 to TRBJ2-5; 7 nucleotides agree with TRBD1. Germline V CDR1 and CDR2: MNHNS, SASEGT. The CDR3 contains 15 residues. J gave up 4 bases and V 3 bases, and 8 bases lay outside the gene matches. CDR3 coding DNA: TGTGCCAGCAGTGACCTACAGGGGTTAGGAGAGACCCAGTACTTC. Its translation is CASSDLQGLGETQYF.

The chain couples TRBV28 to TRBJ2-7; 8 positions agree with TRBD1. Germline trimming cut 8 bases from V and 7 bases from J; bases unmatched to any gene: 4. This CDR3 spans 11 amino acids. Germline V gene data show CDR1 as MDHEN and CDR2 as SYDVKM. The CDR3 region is CASQGAGEQYF. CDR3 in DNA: TGTGCCAGCCAGGGGGCAGGGGAGCAGTACTTC.

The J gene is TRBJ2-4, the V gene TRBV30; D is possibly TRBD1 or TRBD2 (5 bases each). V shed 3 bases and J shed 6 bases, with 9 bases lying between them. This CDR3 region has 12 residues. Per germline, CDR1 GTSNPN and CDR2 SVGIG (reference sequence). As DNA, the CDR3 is TGTGCCTGGAGCGGGACGGGAAACATTCAGTACTTC. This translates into CAWSGTGNIQYF.

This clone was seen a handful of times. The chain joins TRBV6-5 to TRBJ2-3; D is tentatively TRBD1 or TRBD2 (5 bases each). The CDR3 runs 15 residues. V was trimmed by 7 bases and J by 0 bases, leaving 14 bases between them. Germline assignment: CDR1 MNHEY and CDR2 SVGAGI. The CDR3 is CASTRRDGSTDTQYF. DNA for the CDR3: TGTGCCAGCACCCGACGGGACGGAAGCACAGATACGCAGTATTTT.

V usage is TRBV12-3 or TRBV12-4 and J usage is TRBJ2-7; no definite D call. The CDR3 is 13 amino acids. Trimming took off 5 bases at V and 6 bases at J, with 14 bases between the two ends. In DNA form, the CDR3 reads TGTGCCAGCAGTCCGGCGCCAGAGGCCGAGCAGTACTTC. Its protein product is CASSPAPEAEQYF.

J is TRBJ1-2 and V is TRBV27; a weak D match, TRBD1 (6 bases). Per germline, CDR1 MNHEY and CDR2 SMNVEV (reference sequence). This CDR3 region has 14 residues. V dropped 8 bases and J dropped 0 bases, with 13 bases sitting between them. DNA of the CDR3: TGTGCCAGCGGGGGGCCCCGAGCTAACTATGGCTACACCTTC. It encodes CASGGPRANYGYTF.

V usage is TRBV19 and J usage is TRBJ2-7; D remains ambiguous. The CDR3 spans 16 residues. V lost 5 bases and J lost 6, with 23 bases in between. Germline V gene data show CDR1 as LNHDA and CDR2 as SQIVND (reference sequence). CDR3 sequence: CASSPAVLRTAGEQYF. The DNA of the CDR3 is TGTGCCAGTAGTCCCGCGGTCTTGAGGACGGCTGGCGAGCAGTACTTC.

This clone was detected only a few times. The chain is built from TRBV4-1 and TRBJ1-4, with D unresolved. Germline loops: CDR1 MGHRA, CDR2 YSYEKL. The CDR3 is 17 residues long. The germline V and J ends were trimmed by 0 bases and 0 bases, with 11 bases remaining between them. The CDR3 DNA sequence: TGCGCCAGCAGCCAAGATCTCCCGCGGGCAACTAATGAAAAACTGTTTTTT. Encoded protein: CASSQDLPRATNEKLFF.

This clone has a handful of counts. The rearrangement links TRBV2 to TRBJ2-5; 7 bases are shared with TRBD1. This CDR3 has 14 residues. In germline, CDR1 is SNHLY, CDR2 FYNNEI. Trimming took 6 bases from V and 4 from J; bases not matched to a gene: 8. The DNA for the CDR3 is TGTGCCAGCAGGGGGGACAGAGAGTTAGAGACCCAGTACTTC. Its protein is CASRGDRELETQYF.

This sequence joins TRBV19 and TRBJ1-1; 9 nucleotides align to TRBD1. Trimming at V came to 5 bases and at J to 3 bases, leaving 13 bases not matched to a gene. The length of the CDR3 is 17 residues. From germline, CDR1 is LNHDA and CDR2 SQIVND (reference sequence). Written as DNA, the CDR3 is TGTGCCAGTAGTTCCGGGACAGGGTATCTTTTGGACACTGAAGCTTTCTTT. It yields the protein CASSSGTGYLLDTEAFF.

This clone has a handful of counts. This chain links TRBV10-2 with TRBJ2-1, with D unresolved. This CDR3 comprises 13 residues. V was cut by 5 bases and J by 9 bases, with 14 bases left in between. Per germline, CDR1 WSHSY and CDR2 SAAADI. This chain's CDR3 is CASSRSGSGEQFF. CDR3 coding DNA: TGCGCCAGCAGTCGATCGGGTAGTGGTGAGCAGTTCTTC.

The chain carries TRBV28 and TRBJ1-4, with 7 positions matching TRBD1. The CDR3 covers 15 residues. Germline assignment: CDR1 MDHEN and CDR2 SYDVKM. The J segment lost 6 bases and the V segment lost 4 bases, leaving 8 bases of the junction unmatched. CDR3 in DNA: TGTGCCAGCAGTTCCCGGGACAGATTTGATGAAAAACTGTTTTTT. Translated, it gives CASSSRDRFDEKLFF.

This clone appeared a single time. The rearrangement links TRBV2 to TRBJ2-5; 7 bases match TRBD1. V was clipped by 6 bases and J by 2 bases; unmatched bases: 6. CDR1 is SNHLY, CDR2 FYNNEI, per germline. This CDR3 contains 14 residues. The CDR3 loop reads CASSRQGLQETQYF. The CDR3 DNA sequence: TGTGCCAGCAGCAGACAGGGTTTACAAGAGACCCAGTACTTC.

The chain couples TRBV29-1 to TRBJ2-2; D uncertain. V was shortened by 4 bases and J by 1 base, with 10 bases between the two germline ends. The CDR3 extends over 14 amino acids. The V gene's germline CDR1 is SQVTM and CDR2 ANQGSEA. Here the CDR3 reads CSVVGLGNTGELFF. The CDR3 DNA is TGCAGCGTTGTAGGGTTAGGGAACACCGGGGAGCTGTTTTTT.

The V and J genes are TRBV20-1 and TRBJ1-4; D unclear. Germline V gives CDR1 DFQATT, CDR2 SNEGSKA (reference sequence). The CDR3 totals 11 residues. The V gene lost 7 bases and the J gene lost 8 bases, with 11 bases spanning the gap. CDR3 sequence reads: CSGRGREKLFF. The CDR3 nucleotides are TGCAGTGGGCGGGGAAGAGAAAAACTGTTTTTT.

CDR3 in DNA: TGCGCCAGCAGCTTGGGCAAGGGTGCTGAAGCTTTCTTT. Its protein product is CASSLGKGAEAFF. The chain links TRBV5-1 to TRBJ1-1; unclear D gene. The CDR3 is 13 amino acids. Trimming took 0 bases from V and 6 from J, leaving 9 bases between them. Germline assignment: CDR1 SGHRS and CDR2 YFSETQ.

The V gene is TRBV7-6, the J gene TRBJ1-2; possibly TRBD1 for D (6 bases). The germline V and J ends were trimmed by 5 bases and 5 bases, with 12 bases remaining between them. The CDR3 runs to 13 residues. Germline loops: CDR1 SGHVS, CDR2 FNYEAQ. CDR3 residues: CASSVQGLYGYTF. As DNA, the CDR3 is TGTGCCAGCAGCGTACAGGGTTTGTATGGCTACACCTTC.

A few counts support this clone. The CDR3 spells CASSLGQGAGNEQFF. CDR3 nucleotides: TGTGCCAGCAGCTTAGGGCAGGGGGCGGGAAATGAGCAGTTCTTC. The rearrangement joins TRBV7-9 to TRBJ2-1; 8 nucleotides line up with TRBD1. The CDR3 is 15 residues long. V lost 1 base, J lost 7 bases, and 6 bases stayed unmatched. The V gene's germline CDR1 is SEHNR and CDR2 FQNEAQ (reference sequence).

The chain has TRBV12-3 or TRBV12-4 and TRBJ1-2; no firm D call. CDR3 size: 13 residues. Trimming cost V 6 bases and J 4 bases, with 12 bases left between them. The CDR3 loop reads CASRKGYAYGYTF. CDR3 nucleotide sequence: TGTGCCAGCAGGAAAGGGTATGCCTATGGCTACACCTTC.

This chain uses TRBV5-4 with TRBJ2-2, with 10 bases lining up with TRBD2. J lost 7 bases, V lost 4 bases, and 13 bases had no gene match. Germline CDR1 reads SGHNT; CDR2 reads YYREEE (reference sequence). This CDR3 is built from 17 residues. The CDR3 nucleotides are TGTGCCAGCAGCCTGGGAGGAGCGGGAGGGCCCCACGGGGAGCTGTTTTTT. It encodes CASSLGGAGGPHGELFF.

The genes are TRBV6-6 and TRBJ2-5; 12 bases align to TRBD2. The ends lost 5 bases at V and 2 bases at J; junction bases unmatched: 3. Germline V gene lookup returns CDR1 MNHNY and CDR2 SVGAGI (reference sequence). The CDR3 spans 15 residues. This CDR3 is CASSRLAGEQETQYF. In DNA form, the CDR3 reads TGTGCCAGCAGTCGACTAGCGGGGGAGCAAGAGACCCAGTACTTC.

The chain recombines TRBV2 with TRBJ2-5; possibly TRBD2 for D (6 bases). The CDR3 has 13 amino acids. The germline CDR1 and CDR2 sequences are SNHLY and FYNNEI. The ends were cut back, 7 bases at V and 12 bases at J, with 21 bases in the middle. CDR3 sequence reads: CASMTGVGGDEYF. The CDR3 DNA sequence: TGTGCCAGCATGACCGGTGTCGGAGGGGATGAGTACTTC.

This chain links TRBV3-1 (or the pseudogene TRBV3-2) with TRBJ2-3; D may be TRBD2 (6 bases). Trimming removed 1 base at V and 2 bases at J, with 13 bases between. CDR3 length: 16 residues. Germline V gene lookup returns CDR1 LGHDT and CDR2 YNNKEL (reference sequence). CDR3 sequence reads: CASSQARRGNTDTQYF. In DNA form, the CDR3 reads TGTGCCAGCAGCCAAGCAAGGCGGGGAAACACAGATACGCAGTATTTT.

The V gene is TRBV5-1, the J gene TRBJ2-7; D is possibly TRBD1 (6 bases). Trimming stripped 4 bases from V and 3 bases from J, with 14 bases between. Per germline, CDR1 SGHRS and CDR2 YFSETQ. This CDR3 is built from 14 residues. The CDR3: CASSPAGAHYEQYF. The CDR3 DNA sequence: TGCGCCAGCAGCCCCGCAGGGGCCCACTACGAGCAGTACTTC.